A single sample gave rise to the 19 T cell receptor beta chains below, sequenced in a study of T cell repertoires in cytomegalovirus infection. Each CDR3 protein is one row after TCRdb ran MiXCR on the reads. The top ten clones hold 25% of a sample with roughly 150,000 distinct CDR3 sequences, roughly a fifth of them seen once. No cognate antigen is known for these TCRs. The material was CD8+ T cells from cultured PBMCs, obtained from culture after CMV antigen stimulation. The receptors originated from a human donor in good health (CMV status not recorded). Some clones in this sample may be carry-over from other donors' samples.

This clonotype was observed a single time. This chain uses TRBV28 with TRBJ1-1, with a possible D match to TRBD1 (5 bases). Germline V lookup: CDR1 MDHEN, CDR2 SYDVKM. Trimming removed 2 bases from V and 0 bases from J, with 7 bases in between. The CDR3 runs to 14 residues. The CDR3: CASSLQGMNTEAFF. In nucleotides, the CDR3 is TGTGCCAGCAGTTTACAGGGAATGAACACTGAAGCTTTCTTT.

The chain employs TRBV12-3 or TRBV12-4 and TRBJ2-7; the D gene could be TRBD1 or TRBD2 (6 bases each). CDR3 length equals 12 residues. Trimming pared 6 bases from V and 7 bases from J, leaving 13 bases between. CDR3 sequence reads: CASRNGGAEQYF. The CDR3 DNA sequence: TGTGCCAGCAGGAACGGGGGCGCGGAGCAGTACTTC.

This chain connects TRBV7-9 to TRBJ2-1; TRBD2 matches 10 bases. The CDR3 runs 15 residues. Trimming removed 4 bases from V and 3 bases from J; junction bases left unmatched: 3. CDR1 and CDR2 (germline): SEHNR, FQNEAQ (reference sequence). In DNA, the CDR3 is TGTGCCAGCAGCTCTAGCGGGGGACACTACAATGAGCAGTTCTTC. This translates into CASSSSGGHYNEQFF.

Written as DNA, the CDR3 is TGTGCCAGCAGCGCTGCAGGGGGCATGACTGAAGCTTTCTTT. Protein: CASSAAGGMTEAFF. The V gene is TRBV9, the J gene TRBJ1-1; 8 bases are shared with TRBD1. The CDR3 is made up of 14 amino acids. Germline V CDR1 and CDR2: SGDLS, YYNGEE. V shed 3 bases and J 5 bases; nucleotides not matched to a gene: 6.

In its sample, this clonotype was seen a few times. In nucleotides, the CDR3 is TGTGCCAGTAGCACCCCCGGAGGGGCGGACGAGCAGTACTTC. Translated, it gives CASSTPGGADEQYF. This sequence joins TRBV19 and TRBJ2-7; D possibly corresponds to TRBD2 (6 bases). The V gene's germline CDR1 is LNHDA and CDR2 SQIVND (reference sequence). V lost 6 bases, J lost 5 bases, and 17 bases lay in between. The CDR3 runs 14 residues.

V is TRBV6-2 or TRBV6-3 and J is TRBJ2-1; 8 nucleotides line up with TRBD1. CDR1 and CDR2 from the germline V gene are MNHEY and SVGEGT. Trimming at V came to 1 base and at J to 10 bases, leaving 0 bases not matched to a gene. The CDR3 runs to 12 residues. The CDR3 DNA sequence: TGTGCCAGCAGTTACTGGGACAGGGAGCAGTTCTTC. It specifies CASSYWDREQFF.

The chain carries TRBV6-6 and TRBJ2-1, with D perhaps matching TRBD1 or TRBD2 (5 bases each). Germline loops: CDR1 MNHNY, CDR2 SVGAGI (reference sequence). CDR3 size: 14 residues. With 5 bases removed from V and 1 base from J, the gap between germline ends came to 9 bases. The CDR3 DNA reads as TGTGCCAGCAGTGAGAGGGGATCCTACAATGAGCAGTTCTTC. This sequence encodes CASSERGSYNEQFF.

The CDR3 here is CASSLTLGAGALTDTQYF. Written as DNA, the CDR3 is TGTGCCAGCAGCTTAACGTTGGGAGCGGGGGCCCTCACAGATACGCAGTATTTT. V gene TRBV7-3 combines with J gene TRBJ2-3; TRBD2 aligns across 8 bases. Germline CDR1 SGHTA, CDR2 FQGTGA. Trimming cost V 0 bases and J 2 bases; bases outside gene matches: 10. The CDR3 totals 18 residues.

The V call is TRBV7-2, the J call TRBJ2-1, with no clear D. The CDR3 covers 12 residues. The V and J ends lost 5 bases and 10 bases respectively, with 12 bases between them. Germline V gene sequence: CDR1 SGHTA, CDR2 FQGNSA. CDR3 DNA: TGTGCCAGCAGCGTAGTGCCGGCAGAGCAGTTCTTC. It yields the protein CASSVVPAEQFF.

This chain connects TRBV4-1 to TRBJ1-1; D unresolved. The CDR3 extends over 17 amino acids. The V gene lost 0 bases and the J gene lost 3 bases, with 17 bases spanning the gap. Germline loops: CDR1 MGHRA, CDR2 YSYEKL. This CDR3 reads CASSQDVVEGAYTEAFF. CDR3 DNA: TGCGCCAGCAGCCAAGATGTAGTGGAGGGCGCCTACACTGAAGCTTTCTTT.

The chain couples TRBV7-2 to TRBJ1-6; D gene uncertain. The CDR3 is 17 amino acids. The V gene lost 1 base and the J gene lost 9 bases, with 19 bases spanning the gap. Germline assignment: CDR1 SGHTA and CDR2 FQGNSA. For the CDR3, the DNA is TGTGCCAGCAGCTTAGATGTAGACCATACCGGGATTTCACCCCTCCACTTT. This sequence encodes CASSLDVDHTGISPLHF.

This clonotype was observed a few times. The chain couples TRBV19 to TRBJ2-2; D possibly corresponds to TRBD2 (6 bases). The germline CDR1 and CDR2 sequences are LNHDA and SQIVND (reference sequence). The CDR3 length is 13 residues. V was shortened by 5 bases and J by 7 bases, with 11 bases between the two germline ends. The CDR3 protein is CASSGGTYGELFF. The CDR3 DNA is TGTGCCAGTAGTGGGGGGACGTACGGGGAGCTGTTTTTT.

A single count supports this clonotype. The chain recombines TRBV19 with TRBJ2-2, with 7 bases aligning to TRBD2. Germline CDR1 and CDR2: LNHDA and SQIVND (reference sequence). V dropped 5 bases and J dropped 6; count of bases not matched to a gene: 12. The CDR3 is 16 amino acids. The CDR3 DNA is TGTGCCAGTAGTTCCATGACTAGCTGGTACTCCGGGGAGCTGTTTTTT. It translates to CASSSMTSWYSGELFF.

This chain uses TRBV7-6 with TRBJ2-5, with D tentatively TRBD1 or TRBD2 (6 bases each). The germline gives CDR1 SGHVS, CDR2 FNYEAQ. Trimming stripped 5 bases from V and 2 bases from J, with 12 bases between. The CDR3 sequence is 14 residues long. As DNA, the CDR3 is TGTGCCAGCAGCGAGGGGGAGGCTCAAGAGACCCAGTACTTC. It yields the protein CASSEGEAQETQYF.

This clonotype was seen a few times. The rearrangement links TRBV20-1 to TRBJ1-2; D is unresolved. The ends were cut back, 0 bases at V and 4 bases at J, with 15 bases in the middle. Germline V gene sequence: CDR1 DFQATT, CDR2 SNEGSKA (reference sequence). This CDR3 comprises 15 residues. DNA of the CDR3: TGCAGTGCTAGAGATCTGCCGGGATGGTCCTATGGCTACACCTTC. Translation: CSARDLPGWSYGYTF.

In its sample, this clonotype was seen a few times. The chain carries TRBV11-2 and TRBJ2-2; maybe TRBD1 (6 bases). In germline, CDR1 is SGHAT, CDR2 FQNNGV. Trimming shortened V by 5 bases and J by 4 bases, and 11 bases separated the two germline ends. The CDR3 has 14 residues. The CDR3 spells CASSPRGVTGELFF. The CDR3 region has the DNA TGTGCCAGCAGCCCCAGGGGAGTCACCGGGGAGCTGTTTTTT.

The chain combines TRBV6-1 with TRBJ2-1; no clear D gene. Looked up from germline, CDR1 is MNHNS and CDR2 is SASEGT. This CDR3 spans 13 amino acids. Trimming left V 0 bases short and J 5 bases short, with 5 bases between. The chain's CDR3 is CASSEARHNEQFF. For the CDR3, the DNA is TGTGCCAGCAGTGAAGCCAGGCACAATGAGCAGTTCTTC.

This clonotype was picked up a small number of times. J is TRBJ1-1 and V is TRBV27, with a tentative D call TRBD1 (6 bases). Germline CDR1 is MNHEY and CDR2 is SMNVEV (reference sequence). The V and J ends lost 8 bases and 1 base respectively, with 14 bases between them. This CDR3 contains 14 residues. DNA for the CDR3: TGTGCCAGCGGACGGGGGCCGGGGAACACTGAAGCTTTCTTT. The encoded protein is CASGRGPGNTEAFF.

The V gene is TRBV7-9, the J gene TRBJ2-1; 8 bases map to TRBD2. With V trimmed by 1 base and J by 3 bases, 5 bases remained unmatched. The CDR3 loop spans 16 amino acids. Germline assignment: CDR1 SEHNR and CDR2 FQNEAQ (reference sequence). CDR3 sequence: CASSLGSGGNYNEQFF. CDR3 DNA: TGTGCCAGCAGCTTAGGGTCGGGGGGGAACTACAATGAGCAGTTCTTC. Supplemented by reference TRBV7-9 and TRBJ2-1, the full variable domain reads DTGVSQNPRHKITKRGQNVTFRCDPISEHNRLYWYRQTLGQGPEFLTYFQNEAQLEKSRLLSDRFSAERPKGSFSTLEIQRTEQGDSAMYLCASSLGSGGNYNEQFFGPGTRLTVL.